This T cell receptor (beta chain) was identified during a study of shared clonotypes between healthy human individuals. Both subsets, CD45RA+ naive and CD45RA-negative memory, were split from the CD4+ cells. Germline V gives CDR1 LGHNA, CDR2 YSLEER. The CDR3 is 16 residues long. Between the trimmed V and J ends, which lost 0 bases and 3 bases, there was a span of 12 bases. Produced via immunoSEQ multiplex PCR; TCRdb's table is partial and in-frame only. The sample has a few million clones, around 92% seen once. V is TRBV4-3 and J is TRBJ1-5; D not resolved. Sequences were obtained from naive CD4+ T cells from PBMCs. Subset: CD45RA+ positively selected. The sequence was obtained from a man aged 18-30 years in good health. Some clones in this sample may be carry-over from other donors' samples. The CDR3 DNA sequence: TGCGCCAGCAGCCAAGATATAGGCTCAGACAATCAGCCCCAGCATTTT. Its translation is CASSQDIGSDNQPQHF.